This T cell receptor beta chain was captured in a study of vaccination and CD4 T cells after COVID-19. This CDR3 spans 17 amino acids. Deletions cut 0 bases from V and 0 bases from J, with 15 bases between. Germline lookup yields CDR1 SGHRS and CDR2 YFSETQ. Cultured CD4+ T cell DNA was sequenced using the Oncomine TCR Beta short-read assay. TCRdb re-analysed the PCR reads in MiXCR, keeping a single row per CDR3 protein. This table has fewer than 3,000 distinct CDR3 sequences, roughly 18% appearing once. For this clonotype: Its antigen is currently unknown.

Noted treatment: roughly 10-day PBMC culture with coronavirus spike peptide pools or control peptides (ViraFEST assay). Researchers collected the unexposed donor's CD4+ T cells before the COVID-19 pandemic (2011-2018). The chain links TRBV5-1 to TRBJ2-5, with D perhaps matching TRBD2 (5 bases). The sequencing input was CD4+ T cells from blood, cultured in vitro. The sequence was collected from a human donor in good health. CDR3 in amino acids: CASSLDGRSGYQETQYF. As DNA, the CDR3 is TGCGCCAGCAGCTTGGACGGTCGGTCGGGGTACCAAGAGACCCAGTACTTC. Filled out from reference TRBV5-1 and TRBJ2-5, the complete variable domain reads KAGVTQTPRYLIKTRGQQVTLSCSPISGHRSVSWYQQTPGQGLQFLFEYFSETQRNKGNFPGRFSGRQFSNSRSEMNVSTLELGDSALYLCASSLDGRSGYQETQYFGPGTRLLVL.